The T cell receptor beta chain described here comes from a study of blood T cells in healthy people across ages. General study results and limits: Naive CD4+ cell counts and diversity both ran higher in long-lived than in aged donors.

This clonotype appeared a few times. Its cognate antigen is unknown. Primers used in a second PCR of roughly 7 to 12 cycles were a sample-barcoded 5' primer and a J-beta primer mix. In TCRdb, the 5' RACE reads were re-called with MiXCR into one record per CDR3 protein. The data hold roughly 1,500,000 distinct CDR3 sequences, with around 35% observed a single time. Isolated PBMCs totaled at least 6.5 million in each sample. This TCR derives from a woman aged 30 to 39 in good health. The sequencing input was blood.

In nucleotides, the CDR3 is TGTGCCAGCAGCGTACAGGGGTTCACTGAAGCTTTCTTT. Translated: CASSVQGFTEAFF. This rearrangement joins TRBV12-3 or TRBV12-4 to TRBJ1-1, with 7 bases matching TRBD1. The CDR3 is made up of 13 amino acids. V shed 6 bases and J 4 bases; nucleotides not matched to a gene: 5.